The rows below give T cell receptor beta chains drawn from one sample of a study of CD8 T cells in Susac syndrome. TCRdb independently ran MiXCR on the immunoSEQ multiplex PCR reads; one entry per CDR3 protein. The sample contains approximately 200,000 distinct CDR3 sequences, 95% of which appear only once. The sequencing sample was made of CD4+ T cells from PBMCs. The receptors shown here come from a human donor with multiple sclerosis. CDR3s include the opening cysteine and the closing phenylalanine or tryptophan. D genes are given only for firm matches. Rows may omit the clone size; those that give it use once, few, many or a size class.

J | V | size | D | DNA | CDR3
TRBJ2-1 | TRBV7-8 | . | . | TGTGCCAGCAGCTTACAGACCGCGCTCCCCTACAATGAGCAGTTCTTC | CASSLQTALPYNEQFF
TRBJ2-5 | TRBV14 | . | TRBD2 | TGTGCCAGCAGCCACCTACTAGCGGGGCAAGAGACCCAGTACTTC | CASSHLLAGQETQYF
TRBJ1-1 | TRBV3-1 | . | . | TGTGCCAGCACCGGCGGCCCGAAGAACACTGAAGCTTTCTTT | CASTGGPKNTEAFF
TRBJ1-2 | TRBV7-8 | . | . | TGTGCCAGCAGTTCAGACGTCGGGGGCAACTATGGCTACACCTTC | CASSSDVGGNYGYTF
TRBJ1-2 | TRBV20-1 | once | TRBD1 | TGCAGCGCCCCGGGACAGAACTATGGCTACACCTTC | CSAPGQNYGYTF
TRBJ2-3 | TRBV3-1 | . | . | TGTGCCAGCAGCCCCCTAGCCGGTACGCAGTATTTT | CASSPLAGTQYF
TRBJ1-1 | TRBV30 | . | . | TGTGCCTGGAGTCTGGACACGAACACTGAAGCTTTCTTT | CAWSLDTNTEAFF
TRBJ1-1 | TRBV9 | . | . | TGTGCCAGCAGCGTAGATGGTCTCATGAACACTGAAGCTTTCTTT | CASSVDGLMNTEAFF
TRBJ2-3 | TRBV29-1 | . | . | TGCAGCGCCGGCGACGGTACGCAGTATTTT | CSAGDGTQYF
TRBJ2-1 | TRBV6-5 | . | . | TGTGCCAGCAGTTACTTCGAGTGGTACAATGAGCAGTTCTTC | CASSYFEWYNEQFF
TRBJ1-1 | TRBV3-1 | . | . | TGTGCCAGCAGCCAATTTCGGGCGGCAGGAAGTCGGGCTTTCTTT | CASSQFRAAGSRAFF